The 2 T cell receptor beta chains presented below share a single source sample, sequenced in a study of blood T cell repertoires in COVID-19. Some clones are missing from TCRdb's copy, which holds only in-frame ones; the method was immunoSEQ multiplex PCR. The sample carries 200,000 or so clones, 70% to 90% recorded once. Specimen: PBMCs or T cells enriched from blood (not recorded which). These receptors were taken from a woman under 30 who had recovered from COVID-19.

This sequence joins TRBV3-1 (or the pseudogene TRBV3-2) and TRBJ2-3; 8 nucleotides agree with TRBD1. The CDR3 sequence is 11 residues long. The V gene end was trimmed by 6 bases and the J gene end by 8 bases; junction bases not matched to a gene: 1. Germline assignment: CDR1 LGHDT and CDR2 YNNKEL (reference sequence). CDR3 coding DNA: TGTGCCAGCAGGGACAGGGTTACGCAGTATTTT. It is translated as CASRDRVTQYF.

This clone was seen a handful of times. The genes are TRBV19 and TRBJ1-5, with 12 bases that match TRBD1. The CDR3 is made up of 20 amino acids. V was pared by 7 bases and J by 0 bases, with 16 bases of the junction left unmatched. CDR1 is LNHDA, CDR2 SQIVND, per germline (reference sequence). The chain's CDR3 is CASTGGQGAIRSYSNQPQHF. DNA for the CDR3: TGTGCCAGTACGGGGGGACAGGGGGCGATAAGAAGCTATAGCAATCAGCCCCAGCATTTT.